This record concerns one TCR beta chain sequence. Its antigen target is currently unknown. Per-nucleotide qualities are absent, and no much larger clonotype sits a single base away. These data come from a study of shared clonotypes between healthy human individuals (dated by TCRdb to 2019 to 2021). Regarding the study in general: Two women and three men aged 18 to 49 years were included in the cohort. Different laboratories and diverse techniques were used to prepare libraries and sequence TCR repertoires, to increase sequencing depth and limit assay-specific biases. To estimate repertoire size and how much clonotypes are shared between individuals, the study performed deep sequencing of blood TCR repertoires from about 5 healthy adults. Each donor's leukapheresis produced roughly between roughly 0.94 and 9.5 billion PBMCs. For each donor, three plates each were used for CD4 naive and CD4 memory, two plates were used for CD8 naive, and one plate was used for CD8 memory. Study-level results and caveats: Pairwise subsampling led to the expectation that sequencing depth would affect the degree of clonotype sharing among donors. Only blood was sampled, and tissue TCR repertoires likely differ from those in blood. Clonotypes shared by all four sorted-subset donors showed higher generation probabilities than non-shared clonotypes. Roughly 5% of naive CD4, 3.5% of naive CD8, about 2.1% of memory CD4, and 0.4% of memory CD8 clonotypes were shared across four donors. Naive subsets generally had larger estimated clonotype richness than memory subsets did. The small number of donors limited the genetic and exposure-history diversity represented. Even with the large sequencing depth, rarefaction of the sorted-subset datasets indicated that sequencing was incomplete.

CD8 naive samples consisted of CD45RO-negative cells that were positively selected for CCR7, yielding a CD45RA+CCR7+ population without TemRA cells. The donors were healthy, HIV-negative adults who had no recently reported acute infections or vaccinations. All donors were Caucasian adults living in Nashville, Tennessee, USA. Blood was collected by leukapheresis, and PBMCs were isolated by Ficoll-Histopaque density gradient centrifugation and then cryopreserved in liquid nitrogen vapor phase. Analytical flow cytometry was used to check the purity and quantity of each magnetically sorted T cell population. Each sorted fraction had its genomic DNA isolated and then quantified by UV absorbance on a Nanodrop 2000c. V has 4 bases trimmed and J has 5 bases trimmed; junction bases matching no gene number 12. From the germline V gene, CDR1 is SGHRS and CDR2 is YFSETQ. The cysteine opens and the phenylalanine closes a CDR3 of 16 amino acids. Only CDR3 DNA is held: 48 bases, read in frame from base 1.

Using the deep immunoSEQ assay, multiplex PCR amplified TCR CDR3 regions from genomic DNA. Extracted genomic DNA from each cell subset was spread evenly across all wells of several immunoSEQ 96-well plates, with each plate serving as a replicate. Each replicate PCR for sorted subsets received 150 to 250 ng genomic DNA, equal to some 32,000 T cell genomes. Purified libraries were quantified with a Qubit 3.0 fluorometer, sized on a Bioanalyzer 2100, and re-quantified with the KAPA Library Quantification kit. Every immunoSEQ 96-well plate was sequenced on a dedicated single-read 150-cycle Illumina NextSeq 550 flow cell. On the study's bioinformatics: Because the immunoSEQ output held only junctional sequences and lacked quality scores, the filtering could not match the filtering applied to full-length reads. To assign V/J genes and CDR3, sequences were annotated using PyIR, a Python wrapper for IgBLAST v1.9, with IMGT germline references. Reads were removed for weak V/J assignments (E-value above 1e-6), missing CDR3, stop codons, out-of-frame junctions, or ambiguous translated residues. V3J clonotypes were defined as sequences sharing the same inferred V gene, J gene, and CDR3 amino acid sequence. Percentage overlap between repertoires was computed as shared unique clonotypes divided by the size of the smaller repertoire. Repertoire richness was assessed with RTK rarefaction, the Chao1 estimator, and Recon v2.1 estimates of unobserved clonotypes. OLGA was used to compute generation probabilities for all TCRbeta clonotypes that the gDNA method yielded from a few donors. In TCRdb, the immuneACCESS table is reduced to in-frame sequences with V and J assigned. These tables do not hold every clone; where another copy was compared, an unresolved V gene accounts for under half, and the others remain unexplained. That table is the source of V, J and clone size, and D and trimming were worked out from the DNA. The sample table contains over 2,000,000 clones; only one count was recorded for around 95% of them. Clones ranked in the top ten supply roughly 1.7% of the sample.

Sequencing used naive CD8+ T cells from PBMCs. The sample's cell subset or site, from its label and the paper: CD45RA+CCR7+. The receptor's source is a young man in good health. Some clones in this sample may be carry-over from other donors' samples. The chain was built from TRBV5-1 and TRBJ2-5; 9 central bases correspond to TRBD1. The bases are TGCGCCAGCAGCGCAGCACTTACAGGGGGCCTGGAGACCCAGTACTTC. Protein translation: CASSAALTGGLETQYF.